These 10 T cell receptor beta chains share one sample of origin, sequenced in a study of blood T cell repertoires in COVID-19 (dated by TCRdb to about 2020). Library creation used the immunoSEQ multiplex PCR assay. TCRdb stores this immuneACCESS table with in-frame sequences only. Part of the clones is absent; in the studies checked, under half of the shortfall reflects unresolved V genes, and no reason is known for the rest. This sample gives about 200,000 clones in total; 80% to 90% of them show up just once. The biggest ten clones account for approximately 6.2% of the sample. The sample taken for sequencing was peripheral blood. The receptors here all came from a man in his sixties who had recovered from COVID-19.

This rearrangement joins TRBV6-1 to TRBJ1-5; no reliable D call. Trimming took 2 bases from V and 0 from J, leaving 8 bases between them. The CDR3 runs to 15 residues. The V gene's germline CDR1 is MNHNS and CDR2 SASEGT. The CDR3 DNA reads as TGTGCCAGCAGTGAACCGAGGCATAGCAATCAGCCCCAGCATTTT. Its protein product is CASSEPRHSNQPQHF.

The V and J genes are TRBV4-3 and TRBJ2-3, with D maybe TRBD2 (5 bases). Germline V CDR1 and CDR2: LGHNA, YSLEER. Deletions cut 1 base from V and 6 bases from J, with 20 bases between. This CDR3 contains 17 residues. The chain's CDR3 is CASSQGSRSSTGDTQYF. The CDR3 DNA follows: TGCGCCAGCAGCCAAGGGTCGAGGTCCTCTACGGGGGATACGCAGTATTTT.

DNA for the CDR3: TGTGCCAGCAGGACCCGGGACAGGGAAGACAATGAGCAGTTCTTC. It is translated as CASRTRDREDNEQFF. The rearrangement uses TRBV27 and TRBJ2-1; 9 positions match TRBD1. CDR3 length: 15 residues. Per the germline V gene, CDR1 is MNHEY and CDR2 is SMNVEV (reference sequence). Trimming cost V 6 bases and J 5 bases; bases outside gene matches: 8.

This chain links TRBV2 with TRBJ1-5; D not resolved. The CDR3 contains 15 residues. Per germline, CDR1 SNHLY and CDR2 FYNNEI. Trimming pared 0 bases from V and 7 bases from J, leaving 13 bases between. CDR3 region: CASSEAPRAGQPQHF. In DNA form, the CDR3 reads TGTGCCAGCAGTGAAGCGCCCCGGGCGGGACAGCCCCAGCATTTT.

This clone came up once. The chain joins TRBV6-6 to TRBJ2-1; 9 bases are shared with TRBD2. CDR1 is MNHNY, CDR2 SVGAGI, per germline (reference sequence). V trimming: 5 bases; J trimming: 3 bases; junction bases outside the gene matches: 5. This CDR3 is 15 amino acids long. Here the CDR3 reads CASSLGLANYNEQFF. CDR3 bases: TGTGCCAGCAGTCTTGGACTAGCGAACTACAATGAGCAGTTCTTC.

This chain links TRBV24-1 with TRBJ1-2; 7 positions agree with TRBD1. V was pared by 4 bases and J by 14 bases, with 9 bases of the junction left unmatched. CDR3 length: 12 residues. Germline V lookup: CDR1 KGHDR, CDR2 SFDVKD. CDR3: CATSELTGEWTF. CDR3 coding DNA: TGTGCCACCAGTGAGTTAACAGGGGAGTGGACCTTC.

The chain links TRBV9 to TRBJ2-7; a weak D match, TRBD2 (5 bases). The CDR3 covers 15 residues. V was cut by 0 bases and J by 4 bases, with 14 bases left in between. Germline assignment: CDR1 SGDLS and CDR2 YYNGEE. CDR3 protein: CASSVASEVLYEQYF. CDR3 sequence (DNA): TGTGCCAGCAGCGTAGCATCGGAGGTCCTGTACGAGCAGTACTTC.

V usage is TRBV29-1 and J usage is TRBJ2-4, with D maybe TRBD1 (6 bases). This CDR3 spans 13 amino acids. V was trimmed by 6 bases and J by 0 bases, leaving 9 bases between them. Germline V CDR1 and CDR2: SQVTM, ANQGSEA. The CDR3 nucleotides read TGCAGCGTGGTACAGGGAGCCAAAAACATTCAGTACTTC. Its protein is CSVVQGAKNIQYF.

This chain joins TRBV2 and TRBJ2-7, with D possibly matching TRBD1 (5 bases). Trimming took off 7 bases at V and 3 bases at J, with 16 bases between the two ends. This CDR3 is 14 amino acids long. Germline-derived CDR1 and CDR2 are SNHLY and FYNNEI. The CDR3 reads CASTHEARDYEQYF. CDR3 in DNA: TGTGCCAGCACCCACGAGGCCAGGGACTACGAGCAGTACTTC.

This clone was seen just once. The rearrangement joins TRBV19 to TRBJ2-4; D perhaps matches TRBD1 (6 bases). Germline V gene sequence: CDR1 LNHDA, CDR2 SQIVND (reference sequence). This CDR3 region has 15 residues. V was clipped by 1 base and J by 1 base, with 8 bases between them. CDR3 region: CASSIGQGAKNIQYF. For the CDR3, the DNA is TGTGCCAGTAGTATAGGTCAGGGGGCCAAAAACATTCAGTACTTC.